The 29 T cell receptor beta chains below were found in one sample sequenced in a study of T cell changes during pregnancy in multiple sclerosis. Data came from immunoSEQ multiplex PCR; TCRdb stores just in-frame clones and leaves some out. The table lists about 64,000 clones, around 96% of them singletons. The sequencing here drew on CD8+ T cells from peripheral blood mononuclear cells, taken after pregnancy. These receptors came from a female donor with multiple sclerosis, enrolled in a pregnancy study.

The rearrangement joins TRBV4-1 to TRBJ2-1; D may be TRBD2 (6 bases). CDR3 length equals 13 residues. V shed 1 base and J shed 9 bases, with 10 bases lying between them. CDR1 and CDR2 (germline): MGHRA, YSYEKL. CDR3 in amino acids: CASSQALASEQFF. DNA for the CDR3: TGCGCCAGCAGCCAAGCACTAGCTAGTGAGCAGTTCTTC.

The chain has TRBV7-9 and TRBJ1-1; no reliable D call. Trimming removed 4 bases at V and 0 bases at J, with 12 bases between. Germline V gene lookup returns CDR1 SEHNR and CDR2 FQNEAQ (reference sequence). CDR3 length: 15 amino acids. The CDR3 reads CASSSPVALNTEAFF. As DNA, the CDR3 is TGTGCCAGCAGCTCACCGGTCGCTTTGAACACTGAAGCTTTCTTT.

This clone has just one count. The V and J genes are TRBV27 and TRBJ2-7; tentatively, D is TRBD1 (6 bases). This CDR3 has 12 residues. Trimming took off 3 bases at V and 6 bases at J, with 9 bases between the two ends. CDR1 is MNHEY and CDR2 is SMNVEV in the germline V gene (reference sequence). The CDR3 region has the DNA TGTGCCAGCAGTTTCGTAGGGGGCGAGCAGTACTTC. Amino acids: CASSFVGGEQYF.

The chain combines TRBV19 with TRBJ2-1, with TRBD2 identical over 10 bases. The CDR3 loop spans 16 amino acids. The germline V gene encodes CDR1 LNHDA and CDR2 SQIVND (reference sequence). V lost 8 bases, J lost 0 bases, and 7 bases stayed unmatched. The DNA for the CDR3 is TGTGCCAGTGCCCCCATAGCGGGAGGCTCCTACAATGAGCAGTTCTTC. It yields the protein CASAPIAGGSYNEQFF.

The chain's CDR3 is CASSLGYPGRGGTQYF. The CDR3 DNA follows: TGTGCCAGCAGCTTAGGATATCCCGGGAGAGGAGGGACCCAGTACTTC. The chain couples TRBV7-2 to TRBJ2-5, with D maybe TRBD2 (6 bases). Trimming pared 1 base from V and 7 bases from J, leaving 19 bases between. The V gene's germline CDR1 is SGHTA and CDR2 FQGNSA. The CDR3 extends over 16 amino acids.

This chain uses TRBV7-2 with TRBJ1-4; 9 nucleotides match TRBD1. Germline CDR1 SGHTA, CDR2 FQGNSA. This CDR3 contains 16 residues. V lost 2 bases to trimming and J lost 8 bases; unmatched junction nucleotides: 9. CDR3 bases: TGTGCCAGCAGCTTACGGCGGACAGGGGCGACGGAAAAACTGTTTTTT. Translation gives CASSLRRTGATEKLFF.

The chain uses TRBV13 and TRBJ1-2; 7 bases map to TRBD1. The germline V gene has CDR1 PRHDT and CDR2 FYEKMQ (reference sequence). Trimming at V came to 3 bases and at J to 8 bases, leaving 6 bases not matched to a gene. The CDR3 extends over 13 amino acids. This chain's CDR3 is CASSLTGLRGYTF. The CDR3 nucleotides are TGTGCCAGCAGCTTGACAGGGCTTCGAGGCTACACCTTC.

The rearrangement joins TRBV13 to TRBJ2-7; TRBD2 aligns across 7 bases. V lost 1 base, J lost 2 bases, and 11 bases stayed unmatched. The CDR3 has 17 residues. Looked up from germline, CDR1 is PRHDT and CDR2 is FYEKMQ (reference sequence). The CDR3 DNA follows: TGTGCCAGCAGCTTAGCCGACCCGGGGACTACAGCCTACGAGCAGTACTTC. As protein: CASSLADPGTTAYEQYF.

The gene calls are TRBV9 and TRBJ1-2; D gene uncertain. This CDR3 is 11 amino acids long. CDR1 SGDLS and CDR2 YYNGEE come from the germline V gene. V lost 7 bases to trimming and J lost 5 bases, with 9 bases between them. The CDR3 DNA is TGTGCCAGCGGTGACAATTATGGCTACACCTTC. The encoded protein is CASGDNYGYTF.

This chain joins TRBV28 and TRBJ2-1; 9 bases align to TRBD2. Germline V CDR1 and CDR2: MDHEN, SYDVKM. The V and J ends lost 6 bases and 14 bases, in that order; junction bases with no gene match: 8. The CDR3 is made up of 12 amino acids. The chain's CDR3 is CASREPGTSKFF. CDR3 in DNA: TGTGCCAGCAGAGAGCCCGGGACTAGCAAGTTCTTC. Filled out from reference TRBV28 and TRBJ2-1, the complete variable domain reads DVKVTQSSRYLVKRTGEKVFLECVQDMDHENMFWYRQDPGLGLRLIYFSYDVKMKEKGDIPEGYSVSREKKERFSLILESASTNQTSMYLCASREPGTSKFFGPGTRLTVL.

The genes are TRBV7-2 and TRBJ1-3, with D uncertain. V lost 5 bases to trimming and J lost 0 bases, with 11 bases between them. From germline, CDR1 is SGHTA and CDR2 FQGNSA. This CDR3 has 15 residues. The CDR3, as DNA: TGTGCCAGCAGCCTCGACACGAACTCTGGAAACACCATATATTTT. Translating gives CASSLDTNSGNTIYF.

The rearrangement joins TRBV30 to TRBJ2-5, with a weak D call TRBD2 (7 bases). From germline, CDR1 is GTSNPN and CDR2 SVGIG (reference sequence). CDR3 length: 14 residues. Trimming removed 3 bases at V and 2 bases at J, with 13 bases between. The CDR3 nucleotides are TGTGCCTGGAGAGGGGGAGGGGGACAAGAGACCCAGTACTTC. Protein sequence: CAWRGGGGQETQYF.

The V call is TRBV5-4, the J call TRBJ2-7; 8 bases are shared with TRBD2. The CDR3 is 15 amino acids. Losses at the gene ends were 1 base for V and 4 bases for J; bases not matched to a gene: 7. Per germline, CDR1 SGHNT and CDR2 YYREEE (reference sequence). Here the CDR3 DNA reads TGTGCCAGCAGCTTGTGGGGGACTAGTGAATACGAGCAGTACTTC. It translates to CASSLWGTSEYEQYF.

The sample holds one count of this clone. The chain links TRBV25-1 to TRBJ1-6; 10 bases match TRBD1. Germline V gene sequence: CDR1 MGHDK, CDR2 SYGVNS. V gave up 3 bases and J gave up 16 bases; unmatched junction bases: 6. The CDR3 totals 13 residues. CDR3 DNA sequence: TGTGCCAGCAGTGACCTTGGGGACAGGGGACTCCACTTT. Translating it yields CASSDLGDRGLHF.

The V gene is TRBV5-6, the J gene TRBJ1-2; D unclear. Trimming shortened V by 4 bases and J by 4 bases, and 20 bases separated the two germline ends. The CDR3 is 16 amino acids. Germline values: CDR1 SGHDT, CDR2 YYEEEE. CDR3 DNA: TGTGCCAGCAGCGGTAGTCCTCTAACAGTGAGCTATGGCTACACCTTC. It specifies CASSGSPLTVSYGYTF.

The V and J genes are TRBV27 and TRBJ2-7; 16 bases fit TRBD2. Germline CDR1 reads MNHEY; CDR2 reads SMNVEV (reference sequence). CDR3 length: 17 amino acids. Losses at the gene ends were 8 bases for V and 7 bases for J; bases not matched to a gene: 14. The CDR3 DNA reads as TGTGCCAGCGGATCCGGGACTAGCGGGAGGGCCGTATGGGAGCAGTACTTC. Translated: CASGSGTSGRAVWEQYF.

The CDR3 nucleotides are TGTGCCAGCGTGTTAGCGGGAGGGGGTCAATACAATGAGCAGTTCTTC. Residues: CASVLAGGGQYNEQFF. The rearrangement uses TRBV28 and TRBJ2-1, with 11 bases aligning to TRBD2. Per germline, CDR1 MDHEN and CDR2 SYDVKM. V gave up 8 bases and J gave up 4 bases; unmatched junction bases: 10. The CDR3 sequence is 16 residues long.

The V call is TRBV5-6, the J call TRBJ2-7, with 7 bases lining up with TRBD1. Germline CDR1 reads SGHDT; CDR2 reads YYEEEE. There are 14 residues in the CDR3. Trimming took 1 base from V and 3 from J; bases not matched to a gene: 4. CDR3 in amino acids: CASSLLTGNYEQYF. CDR3 nucleotide sequence: TGTGCCAGCAGCTTGTTGACAGGGAACTACGAGCAGTACTTC.

This rearrangement joins TRBV19 to TRBJ2-7; 11 nucleotides align to TRBD1. In germline, CDR1 is LNHDA, CDR2 SQIVND (reference sequence). The CDR3 is 14 residues long. V lost 5 bases, J lost 4 bases, and 4 bases stayed unmatched. The CDR3 DNA sequence: TGTGCCAGTAGTGCGGGACAGGGGGTATACGAGCAGTACTTC. Translating it yields CASSAGQGVYEQYF.

The chain has TRBV15 and TRBJ1-5, with D perhaps matching TRBD1 (5 bases). Germline V CDR1 and CDR2: LNHNV, YYDKDF (reference sequence). The ends were cut back, 4 bases at V and 2 bases at J, with 12 bases in the middle. This CDR3 is 15 amino acids long. The CDR3 spells CATSIRDSGNQPQHF. The CDR3 DNA is TGTGCCACCAGCATCAGGGATTCGGGCAATCAGCCCCAGCATTTT.

This rearrangement joins TRBV14 to TRBJ1-1; D is perhaps TRBD1 (6 bases). From germline, CDR1 is SGHDN and CDR2 FVKESK. The CDR3 sequence is 13 residues long. V was pared by 4 bases and J by 3 bases, with 9 bases between. The CDR3: CASSRRTDTEAFF. Here the CDR3 DNA reads TGTGCCAGCAGCCGTAGGACAGACACTGAAGCTTTCTTT. Using reference TRBV14 and TRBJ1-1 for the parts outside the CDR3, the full variable domain is EAGVTQFPSHSVIEKGQTVTLRCDPISGHDNLYWYRRVMGKEIKFLLHFVKESKQDESGMPNNRFLAERTGGTYSTLKVQPAELEDSGVYFCASSRRTDTEAFFGQGTRLTVV.

This clone was detected once. This chain connects TRBV28 to TRBJ2-1; D uncertain. Germline assignment: CDR1 MDHEN and CDR2 SYDVKM. CDR3 length equals 16 residues. V lost 6 bases and J 0 bases, leaving 15 bases between the germline ends. This chain's CDR3 is CASRVGQPVSYNEQFF. The CDR3, as DNA: TGTGCCAGCAGAGTGGGCCAGCCCGTCTCCTACAATGAGCAGTTCTTC. Filled out from reference TRBV28 and TRBJ2-1, the complete variable domain reads DVKVTQSSRYLVKRTGEKVFLECVQDMDHENMFWYRQDPGLGLRLIYFSYDVKMKEKGDIPEGYSVSREKKERFSLILESASTNQTSMYLCASRVGQPVSYNEQFFGPGTRLTVL.

The rearrangement uses TRBV9 and TRBJ2-7; tentative D call: TRBD1 (6 bases). Trimming removed 4 bases at V and 2 bases at J, with 13 bases between. This CDR3 comprises 14 residues. CDR1 is SGDLS and CDR2 is YYNGEE in the germline V gene. This chain's CDR3 is CASSPGDTTYEQYF. The CDR3 DNA follows: TGTGCCAGCAGCCCCGGGGACACCACCTACGAGCAGTACTTC.

To note about this clone: Other nucleotide sequences from this sample produce the same CDR3. The chain links TRBV9 to TRBJ2-7; 7 bases match TRBD1. After removal of 3 bases from V and 4 bases from J, the junction contained 1 base not matched to a gene. The CDR3 is 12 residues long. Germline lookup yields CDR1 SGDLS and CDR2 YYNGEE. The CDR3 reads CASSGQGYEQYF. The DNA for the CDR3 is TGTGCCAGCAGCGGACAGGGATACGAGCAGTACTTC.

This rearrangement joins TRBV5-4 to TRBJ2-1, with 9 bases matching TRBD2. CDR1 and CDR2 (germline): SGHNT, YYREEE (reference sequence). Trimming removed 0 bases from V and 0 bases from J; junction bases left unmatched: 7. The CDR3 consists of 18 residues. The CDR3 DNA reads TGTGCCAGCAGCTTGGACTATAGCGGGAGAAGCTCCTACAATGAGCAGTTCTTC. This encodes CASSLDYSGRSSYNEQFF.

The chain links TRBV27 to TRBJ2-7; 9 bases agree with TRBD2. The CDR3 contains 14 residues. Unmatched junction bases numbered 4, after V lost 3 bases and J lost 4 bases. Germline V gene data show CDR1 as MNHEY and CDR2 as SMNVEV (reference sequence). The CDR3: CASSFASGVYEQYF. In DNA form, the CDR3 reads TGTGCCAGCAGTTTCGCTAGCGGGGTATACGAGCAGTACTTC.

The rearrangement uses TRBV7-6 and TRBJ2-1; D is possibly TRBD2 (6 bases). This CDR3 is 15 amino acids long. Trimming pared 0 bases from V and 4 bases from J, leaving 10 bases between. Germline lookup yields CDR1 SGHVS and CDR2 FNYEAQ. The CDR3 bases are TGTGCCAGCAGCTTAGCGACGGGGACTTACAATGAGCAGTTCTTC. This encodes CASSLATGTYNEQFF. The full variable domain, in which reference TRBV7-6 and TRBJ2-1 provide the parts outside the CDR3, is GAGVSQSPRYKVTKRGQDVALRCDPISGHVSLYWYRQALGQGPEFLTYFNYEAQQDKSGLPNDRFSAERPEGSISTLTIQRTEQRDSAMYRCASSLATGTYNEQFFGPGTRLTVL.

The chain is built from TRBV14 and TRBJ2-7, with 9 bases that match TRBD1. V shed 1 base, J shed 4 bases, and the junction held 11 bases outside the gene matches. The length of the CDR3 is 17 residues. Germline V lookup: CDR1 SGHDN, CDR2 FVKESK. CDR3 residues: CASSQGSPGQGYYEQYF. CDR3 DNA: TGTGCCAGCAGCCAAGGGTCCCCGGGACAGGGATATTACGAGCAGTACTTC.

The V call is TRBV28, the J call TRBJ2-7; 9 positions agree with TRBD2. There are 15 residues in the CDR3. CDR1 and CDR2 from the germline V gene are MDHEN and SYDVKM. Unmatched junction bases numbered 3, after V lost 2 bases and J lost 1 base. CDR3 in amino acids: CASSLEAGGSYEQYF. The CDR3 region has the DNA TGTGCCAGCAGTTTAGAGGCGGGAGGGTCCTACGAGCAGTACTTC.